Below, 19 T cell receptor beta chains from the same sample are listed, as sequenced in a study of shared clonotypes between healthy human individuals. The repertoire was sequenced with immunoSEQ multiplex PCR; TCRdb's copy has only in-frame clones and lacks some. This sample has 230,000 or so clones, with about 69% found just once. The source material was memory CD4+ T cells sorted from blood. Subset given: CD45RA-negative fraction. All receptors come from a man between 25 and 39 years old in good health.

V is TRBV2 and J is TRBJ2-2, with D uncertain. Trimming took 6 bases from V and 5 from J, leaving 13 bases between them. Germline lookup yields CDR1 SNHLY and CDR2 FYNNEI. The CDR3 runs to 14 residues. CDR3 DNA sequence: TGTGCCAGCAGCGTACTGGGCATGACCGGGGAGCTGTTTTTT. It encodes CASSVLGMTGELFF.

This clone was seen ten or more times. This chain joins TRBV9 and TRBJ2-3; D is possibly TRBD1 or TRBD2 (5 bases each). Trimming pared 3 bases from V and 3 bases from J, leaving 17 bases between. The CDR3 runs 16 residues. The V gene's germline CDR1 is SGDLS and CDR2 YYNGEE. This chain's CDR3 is CASSAGRRGVTDTQYF. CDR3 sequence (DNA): TGTGCCAGCAGCGCCGGACGGCGAGGGGTGACAGATACGCAGTATTTT.

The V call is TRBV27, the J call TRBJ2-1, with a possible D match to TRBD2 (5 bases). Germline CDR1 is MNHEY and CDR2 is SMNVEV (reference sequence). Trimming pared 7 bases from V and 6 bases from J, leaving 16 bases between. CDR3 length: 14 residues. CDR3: CASNKPGLGNEQFF. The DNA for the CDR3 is TGTGCCAGCAATAAGCCGGGGTTAGGCAATGAGCAGTTCTTC.

The CDR3 here is CASSLAASYEQYF. The CDR3 DNA is TGTGCCAGCAGCTTAGCCGCCTCCTACGAGCAGTACTTC. J is TRBJ2-7 and V is TRBV7-2; D is ambiguous. The CDR3 loop spans 13 amino acids. Germline CDR1 SGHTA, CDR2 FQGNSA. V gave up 0 bases and J gave up 0 bases, with 3 bases separating them.

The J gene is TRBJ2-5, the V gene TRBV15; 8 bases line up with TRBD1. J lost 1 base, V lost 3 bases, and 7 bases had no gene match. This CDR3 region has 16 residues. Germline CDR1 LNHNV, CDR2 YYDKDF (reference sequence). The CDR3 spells CATSRGGRGPQETQYF. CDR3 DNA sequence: TGTGCCACCAGCAGGGGTGGCAGGGGGCCCCAAGAGACCCAGTACTTC.

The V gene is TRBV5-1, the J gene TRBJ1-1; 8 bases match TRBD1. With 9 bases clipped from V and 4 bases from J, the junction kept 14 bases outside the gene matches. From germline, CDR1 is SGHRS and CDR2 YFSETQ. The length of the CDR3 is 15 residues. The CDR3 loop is CATHISGGGSTEAFF. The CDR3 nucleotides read TGCGCCACACACATCTCAGGGGGCGGGAGCACTGAAGCTTTCTTT.

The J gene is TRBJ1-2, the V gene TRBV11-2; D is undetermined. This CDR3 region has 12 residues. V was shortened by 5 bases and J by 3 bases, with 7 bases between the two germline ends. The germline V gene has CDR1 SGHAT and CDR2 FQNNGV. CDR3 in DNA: TGTGCCAGCAGCCATGGGGACTATGGCTACACCTTC. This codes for CASSHGDYGYTF.

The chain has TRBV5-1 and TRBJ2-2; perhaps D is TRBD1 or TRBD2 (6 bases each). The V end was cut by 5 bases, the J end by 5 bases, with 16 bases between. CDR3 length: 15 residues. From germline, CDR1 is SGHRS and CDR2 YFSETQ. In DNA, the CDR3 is TGCGCCAGCAGGCTCGGGGGCCCCGGTACCGGGGAGCTGTTTTTT. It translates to CASRLGGPGTGELFF.

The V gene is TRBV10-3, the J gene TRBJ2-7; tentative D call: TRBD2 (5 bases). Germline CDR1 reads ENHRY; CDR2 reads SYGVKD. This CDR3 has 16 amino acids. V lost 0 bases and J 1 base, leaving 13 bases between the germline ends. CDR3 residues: CAISESKRESSYEQYF. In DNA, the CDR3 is TGTGCCATCAGTGAGTCAAAAAGGGAGAGTTCCTACGAGCAGTACTTC.

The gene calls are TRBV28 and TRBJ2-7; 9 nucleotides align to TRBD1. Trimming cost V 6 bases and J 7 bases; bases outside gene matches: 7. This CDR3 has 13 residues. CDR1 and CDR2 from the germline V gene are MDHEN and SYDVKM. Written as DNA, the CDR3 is TGTGCCAGCAGGACAGGGGGTCTATCGGAGCAGTACTTC. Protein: CASRTGGLSEQYF.

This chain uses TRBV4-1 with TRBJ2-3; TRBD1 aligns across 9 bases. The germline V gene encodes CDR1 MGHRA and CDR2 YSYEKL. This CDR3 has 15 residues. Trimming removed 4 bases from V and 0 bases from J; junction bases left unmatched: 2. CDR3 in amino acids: CASSPGTGSTDTQYF. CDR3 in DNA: TGCGCCAGCAGCCCAGGGACAGGGAGCACAGATACGCAGTATTTT.

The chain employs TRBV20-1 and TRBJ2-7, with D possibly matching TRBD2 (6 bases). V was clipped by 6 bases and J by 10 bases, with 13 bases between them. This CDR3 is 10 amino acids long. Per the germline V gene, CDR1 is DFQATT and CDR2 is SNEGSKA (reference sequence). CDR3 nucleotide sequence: TGCAGTGCCGTAGGCGCGGGACAGTACTTC. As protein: CSAVGAGQYF.

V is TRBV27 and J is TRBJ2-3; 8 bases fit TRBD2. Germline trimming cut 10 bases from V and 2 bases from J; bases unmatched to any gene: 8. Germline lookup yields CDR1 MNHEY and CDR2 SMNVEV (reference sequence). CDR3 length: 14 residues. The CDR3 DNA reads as TGTGCCACCGGGAGGGCCGGGTCCACAGATACGCAGTATTTT. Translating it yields CATGRAGSTDTQYF.

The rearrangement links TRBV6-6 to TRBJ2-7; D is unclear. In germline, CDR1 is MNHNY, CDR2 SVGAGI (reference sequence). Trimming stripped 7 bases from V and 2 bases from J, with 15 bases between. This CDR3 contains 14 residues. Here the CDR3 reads CASTGPSRPYEQYF. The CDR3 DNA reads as TGTGCCAGCACTGGGCCATCCCGTCCCTACGAGCAGTACTTC.

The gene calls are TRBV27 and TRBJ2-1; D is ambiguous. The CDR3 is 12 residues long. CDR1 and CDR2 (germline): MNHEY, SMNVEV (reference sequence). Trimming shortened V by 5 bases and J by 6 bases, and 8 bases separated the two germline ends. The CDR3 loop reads CASSQSRNEQFF. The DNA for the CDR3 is TGTGCCAGCAGTCAAAGTCGCAATGAGCAGTTCTTC.

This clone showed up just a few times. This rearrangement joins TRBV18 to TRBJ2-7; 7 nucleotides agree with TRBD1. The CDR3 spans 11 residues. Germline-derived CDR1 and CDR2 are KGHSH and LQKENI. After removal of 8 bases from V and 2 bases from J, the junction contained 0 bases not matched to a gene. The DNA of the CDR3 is TGTGCCAGCCAGGGGGCCTACGAGCAGTACTTC. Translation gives CASQGAYEQYF.

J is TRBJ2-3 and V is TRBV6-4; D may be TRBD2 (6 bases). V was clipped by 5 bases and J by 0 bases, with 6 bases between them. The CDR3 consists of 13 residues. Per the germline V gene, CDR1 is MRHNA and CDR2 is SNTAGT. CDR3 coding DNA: TGTGCCAGCAGTAGCGGGAGCACAGATACGCAGTATTTT. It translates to CASSSGSTDTQYF.

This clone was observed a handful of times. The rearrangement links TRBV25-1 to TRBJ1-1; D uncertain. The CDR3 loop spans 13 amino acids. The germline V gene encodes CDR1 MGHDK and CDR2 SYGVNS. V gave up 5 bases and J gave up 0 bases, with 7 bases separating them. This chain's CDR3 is CASSQMMNTEAFF. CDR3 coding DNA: TGTGCCAGCAGTCAAATGATGAACACTGAAGCTTTCTTT.

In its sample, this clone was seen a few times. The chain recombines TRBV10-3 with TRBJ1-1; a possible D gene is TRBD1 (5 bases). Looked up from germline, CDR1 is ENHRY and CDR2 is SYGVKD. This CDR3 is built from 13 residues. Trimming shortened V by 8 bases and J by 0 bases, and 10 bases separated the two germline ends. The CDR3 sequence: CAIDGGMNTEAFF. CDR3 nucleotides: TGTGCCATCGATGGGGGAATGAACACTGAAGCTTTCTTT.